Listed here are 17 T cell receptor beta chains from one sample, sequenced in a study of blood T cells in healthy people across ages. Next came a second PCR, run for about 6 to 12 cycles, which used a sample-barcoded 5' primer along with a J-beta primer mix. TCRdb re-analysed the 5' RACE reads in MiXCR, keeping a single row per CDR3 protein. This table holds roughly 2 million distinct CDR3 sequences, roughly 49% found once. Sequenced: blood. These receptors were collected from a woman in her forties in good health.

The CDR3: CASSQLRSNQPQHF. The CDR3 region has the DNA TGTGCCAGCAGCCAATTACGGAGCAATCAGCCCCAGCATTTT. J is TRBJ1-5 and V is TRBV3-1; unclear D gene. From germline, CDR1 is LGHDT and CDR2 YNNKEL (reference sequence). V shed 2 bases and J shed 1 base, with 6 bases lying between them. The CDR3 runs 14 residues.

A few counts support this clonotype. J is TRBJ1-2 and V is TRBV7-2, with D possibly being TRBD1 (5 bases). The CDR3 is made up of 14 amino acids. The germline V gene encodes CDR1 SGHTA and CDR2 FQGNSA. The V end lost 1 base, the J end lost 8 bases, and 14 bases lay between the germline ends. The CDR3 region is CASSLVGREGGYTF. CDR3 DNA: TGTGCCAGCAGCTTAGTCGGCAGGGAAGGCGGCTACACCTTC.

Regarding this clonotype: The conserved phenylalanine or tryptophan is not found at the CDR3 terminus, so this likely reflects a read error. The J gene is TRBJ2-3, the V gene TRBV24-1; a possible D gene is TRBD1 (5 bases). Trimming removed 5 bases at V and 5 bases at J, with 10 bases between. Looked up from germline, CDR1 is KGHDR and CDR2 is SFDVKD. The CDR3 runs 13 residues. As DNA, the CDR3 is TGTGCCACCAGTGGTCAGGGTGTAGATACGCAGTATGTG. Encoded protein: CATSGQGVDTQYV.

V usage is TRBV28 and J usage is TRBJ2-6; unclear D gene. This CDR3 is 16 amino acids long. V shed 8 bases and J shed 0 bases, with 14 bases lying between them. The germline V gene has CDR1 MDHEN and CDR2 SYDVKM. CDR3 region: CASLHSTFSGANVLTF. In DNA form, the CDR3 reads TGTGCCAGCCTGCACTCAACGTTCTCTGGGGCCAACGTCCTGACTTTC.

This clonotype has more than one count but fewer than ten. The chain uses TRBV27 and TRBJ2-3; 8 bases are shared with TRBD2. The junction had 4 bases not matched to a gene; V was cut back by 3 bases and J by 8 bases. CDR1 and CDR2 from the germline V gene are MNHEY and SMNVEV (reference sequence). The CDR3 length is 13 residues. This CDR3 is CASSLSGGVTQYF. CDR3 DNA sequence: TGTGCCAGCAGTTTGAGCGGGGGAGTTACGCAGTATTTT.

The chain carries TRBV6-5 and TRBJ2-1; 8 nucleotides agree with TRBD1. The ends lost 6 bases at V and 2 bases at J; junction bases unmatched: 9. The CDR3 has 16 residues. Germline CDR1 is MNHEY and CDR2 is SVGAGI. CDR3 protein: CASRPYRGDAYNEQFF. The CDR3 DNA sequence: TGTGCCAGCAGACCGTACAGGGGGGACGCCTACAATGAGCAGTTCTTC.

This clonotype was seen a handful of times. The chain joins TRBV7-3 to TRBJ2-5, with 8 bases matching TRBD2. The CDR3 is made up of 14 amino acids. The germline V gene has CDR1 SGHTA and CDR2 FQGTGA. The V segment lost 4 bases and the J segment 4 bases; nucleotides outside the gene matches: 5. CDR3 DNA: TGTGCCAGCAGCTCGGGACTAGACATAGAGACCCAGTACTTC. Its translation: CASSSGLDIETQYF.

The genes are TRBV24-1 and TRBJ2-5; the D is unclear. This CDR3 has 13 amino acids. The germline gives CDR1 KGHDR, CDR2 SFDVKD. V lost 2 bases to trimming and J lost 5 bases, with 8 bases between them. This CDR3 is CATSDSHWETQYF. CDR3 sequence (DNA): TGTGCCACCAGTGATTCCCACTGGGAGACCCAGTACTTC.

The chain combines TRBV6-5 with TRBJ2-7, with 7 bases fitting TRBD2. The CDR3 runs 14 residues. The V gene end was trimmed by 9 bases and the J gene end by 2 bases; junction bases not matched to a gene: 10. CDR1 is MNHEY, CDR2 SVGAGI, per germline. The CDR3 DNA reads as TGTGCCAGTACTCGAGGGGAGGGACCCTACGAGCAGTACTTC. It codes for CASTRGEGPYEQYF.

This clonotype showed up many times. An end of the junction does not agree with germline; a read error may underlie this. The rearrangement links TRBV5-1 to TRBJ2-7, with 9 nucleotides matching TRBD1. The CDR3 consists of 14 residues. CDR1 is SGHRS and CDR2 is YFSETQ in the germline V gene. As DNA, the CDR3 is TGTGCCAGCAGCTTAGGGACAGGGCGCTACGAGCAGTACTTC. It translates to CASSLGTGRYEQYF.

This clonotype has a handful of counts. This chain connects TRBV10-3 to TRBJ1-2; possibly TRBD1 for D (5 bases). The V and J ends lost 0 bases and 0 bases respectively, with 11 bases between them. This CDR3 contains 16 residues. Germline CDR1 and CDR2: ENHRY and SYGVKD. CDR3 in amino acids: CAISESARDSNYGYTF. As DNA, the CDR3 is TGTGCCATCAGTGAGTCGGCCAGGGATTCTAACTATGGCTACACCTTC.

V gene TRBV20-1 combines with J gene TRBJ2-1; TRBD2 matches 7 bases. J gave up 8 bases and V 5 bases, and 12 bases lay outside the gene matches. The CDR3 spans 14 residues. Germline values: CDR1 DFQATT, CDR2 SNEGSKA (reference sequence). CDR3 DNA: TGCAGTGCTCTGACTAGCCTGGAAGCGGATGAGCAGTTCTTC. As protein: CSALTSLEADEQFF.

This rearrangement joins TRBV15 to TRBJ2-7, with 7 bases matching TRBD2. Matching the DNA end better, TRBJ2-5 makes the J call doubtful. The V gene's germline CDR1 is LNHNV and CDR2 YYDKDF (reference sequence). The CDR3 length is 15 residues. CDR3 nucleotide sequence: TGTGCCACCAGCAGACCCATAGCGGGTAGAGAGACCCAGTACTTC. This encodes CATSRPIAGRETQYF.

The rearrangement uses TRBV3-1 and TRBJ2-1; no definite D call. The J call could be wrong; TRBJ2-7 is a better fit for the DNA end. Germline V gene data show CDR1 as LGHDT and CDR2 as YNNKEL (reference sequence). There are 19 residues in the CDR3. CDR3 loop: CASSQEDAVQNLSYNEQYF. CDR3 nucleotides: TGTGCCAGCAGCCAAGAGGATGCGGTCCAAAATCTTTCCTACAATGAGCAGTACTTC.

The rearrangement links TRBV24-1 to TRBJ2-1, with D possibly TRBD2 on 7 matching bases. Trimming pared 2 bases from V and 13 bases from J, leaving 17 bases between. Germline values: CDR1 KGHDR, CDR2 SFDVKD. The CDR3 is 14 residues long. The DNA for the CDR3 is TGTGCCACCAGTGATTCCCCTGGGGGGGGGGCCCAGTTCTTC. Its translation: CATSDSPGGGAQFF.

The rearrangement links TRBV5-1 to TRBJ2-7; 7 positions agree with TRBD2. This CDR3 spans 14 amino acids. With 4 bases clipped from V and 2 bases from J, the junction kept 6 bases outside the gene matches. Germline lookup yields CDR1 SGHRS and CDR2 YFSETQ. The CDR3 region has the DNA TGCGCCAGCAGCGTCCTAGCGGCTACCTACGAGCAGTACTTC. The encoded protein is CASSVLAATYEQYF.

The CDR3 coding sequence is TGCAGTGCTAGAAGGGTGGAGGGGTACAATGAGCAGTTCTTC. It specifies CSARRVEGYNEQFF. The gene calls are TRBV20-1 and TRBJ2-1; D perhaps matches TRBD2 (6 bases). V lost 2 bases to trimming and J lost 4 bases, with 12 bases between them. The CDR3 runs 14 residues. Germline V lookup: CDR1 DFQATT, CDR2 SNEGSKA (reference sequence).